One sample yielded the 6 T cell receptor beta chains listed below, sequenced in a study of regulatory T cells. The PCR used 52 TRBV and 13 TRBJ primers. Libraries were prepared by immunoSEQ multiplex PCR; TCRdb keeps only in-frame clonotypes and omits some of them. This table holds about 2,000 clones, 65% to 75% found once. The sequenced material came from CD8+ T cells sorted from blood. The receptors were gathered from a person aged 25 to 39 with CD3G deficiency.

This chain uses TRBV13 with TRBJ1-1; D call uncertain. CDR1 is PRHDT and CDR2 is FYEKMQ in the germline V gene (reference sequence). Trimming removed 6 bases from V and 0 bases from J, with 11 bases in between. This CDR3 is built from 14 residues. CDR3 loop: CASSAGRMNTEAFF. CDR3 in DNA: TGTGCCAGCAGTGCTGGACGGATGAACACTGAAGCTTTCTTT.

In the case of this clone: The same CDR3 is also encoded by other DNA sequences in this sample. The rearrangement uses TRBV7-9 and TRBJ1-1; no clear D gene. Germline V CDR1 and CDR2: SEHNR, FQNEAQ (reference sequence). Trimming removed 1 base at V and 4 bases at J, with 4 bases between. This CDR3 has 12 residues. The DNA for the CDR3 is TGTGCCAGCAGCTTAGGATCCACTGAAGCTTTCTTT. It specifies CASSLGSTEAFF.

The chain recombines TRBV27 with TRBJ1-1, with a possible D match to TRBD1 (6 bases). Germline CDR1 MNHEY, CDR2 SMNVEV (reference sequence). The germline V and J ends were trimmed by 2 bases and 4 bases, with 17 bases remaining between them. The CDR3 contains 16 residues. This chain's CDR3 is CASSLAGPRGFTEAFF. The CDR3 nucleotides are TGTGCCAGCAGTTTAGCAGGGCCCAGGGGATTCACTGAAGCTTTCTTT.

By its share, this clone is large. V is TRBV7-8 and J is TRBJ1-2; 9 bases fit TRBD1. Trimming cost V 2 bases and J 8 bases; bases outside gene matches: 6. Looked up from germline, CDR1 is SGHVS and CDR2 is FQNEAQ. This CDR3 comprises 14 residues. In nucleotides, the CDR3 is TGTGCCAGCAGCTTAACCTGGGACAGGGACGGCTACACCTTC. Encoded protein: CASSLTWDRDGYTF. Variable domain in full (rest from reference TRBV7-8 and TRBJ1-2): GAGVSQSPRYKVAKRGQDVALRCDPISGHVSLFWYQQALGQGPEFLTYFQNEAQLDKSGLPSDRFFAERPEGSVSTLKIQRTQQEDSAVYLCASSLTWDRDGYTFGSGTRLTVV.

The chain is built from TRBV6-1 and TRBJ2-7; unclear D gene. Germline V lookup: CDR1 MNHNS, CDR2 SASEGT. The V gene lost 6 bases and the J gene lost 5 bases, with 11 bases spanning the gap. This CDR3 has 12 amino acids. The CDR3 DNA sequence: TGTGCCAGCAGGGCCCCTTCCCACGAGCAGTACTTC. This sequence encodes CASRAPSHEQYF.

The rearrangement joins TRBV6-1 to TRBJ2-1; 9 bases agree with TRBD1. The J segment lost 3 bases and the V segment lost 5 bases, leaving 2 bases of the junction unmatched. Germline CDR1 reads MNHNS; CDR2 reads SASEGT. The CDR3 consists of 14 residues. As DNA, the CDR3 is TGTGCCAGCAGTCTGACAGGGGGCTACAATGAGCAGTTCTTC. Amino acid sequence: CASSLTGGYNEQFF.